Below, one T cell receptor (beta chain) is given with its context. Its antigen is unidentified. Amplification used 60 Vbeta primers and 13 Jbeta primers. TCRdb's table, derived via immunoSEQ multiplex PCR, lists solely in-frame clones and lacks some. The table has approximately 160,000 clones, 68% seen once; the top ten hold approximately 1.5%. The entry originates in a study of cytomegalovirus exposure and HLA in healthy donors. Study-wide results and caveats: Altogether, around 160 TCR beta chains were recorded as cytomegalovirus-associated.

Germline V gene data show CDR1 as MDHEN and CDR2 as SYDVKM. V lost 3 bases and J 1 base, leaving 13 bases between the germline ends. The CDR3 totals 16 residues. V gene TRBV28 combines with J gene TRBJ2-1; D is perhaps TRBD1 (5 bases). The TCR was taken from a man in his fifties or sixties in good health and CMV-seronegative. Source material: PBMCs. CDR3 coding DNA: TGTGCCAGCAGTTTTTATGGGGCTTCATCCTACAATGAGCAGTTCTTC. Translating gives CASSFYGASSYNEQFF.